Listed below are T cell receptor beta chains from one sample, sequenced in a study of CD8 T cells in Susac syndrome. TCRdb re-analysed the immunoSEQ multiplex PCR reads in MiXCR, keeping a single row per CDR3 protein. Of 150,000 to 200,000 distinct CDR3 sequences in the sample, around 94% were seen once. Sequencing was carried out using CD4+ T cells from PBMCs. These receptors were obtained from a human donor with multiple sclerosis. CDR3s include the opening cysteine and the closing phenylalanine or tryptophan. The order of the fields is clone size, V gene, CDR3 length, J gene, D gene, CDR3 DNA, CDR3 protein. The D gene is left open where the match is weak. Clone size is stated in some rows and not others, as once, few, many or a class when expanded.

>once|TRBV20-1|12|TRBJ1-2|TRBD1
TGCAGTGCCACGGGACAGGGTTTTGGCTACACCTTC
CSATGQGFGYTF
>-|TRBV10-3|15|TRBJ1-1|-
TGTGCCATCAGTGAGCGGGGGACGGCGAACACTGAAGCTTTCTTT
CAISERGTANTEAFF
>-|TRBV20-1|13|TRBJ2-1|-
TGCAGTGCTAGAGAGGACAGCTACAATGAGCAGTTCTTC
CSAREDSYNEQFF
>once|TRBV4-3|18|TRBJ2-6|-
TGCGCCAGCAGCCAGTGGACAGCAACTAACTCTGGGGCCAACGTCCTGACTTTC
CASSQWTATNSGANVLTF
>-|TRBV6-4|15|TRBJ2-1|TRBD1
TGTGCCAGCAGCGCGGGACAGGGTCCCTACAATGAGCAGTTCTTC
CASSAGQGPYNEQFF
>-|TRBV7-9|17|TRBJ2-1|TRBD2
TGTGCCAGCAGCTTAGCAGCGGGAGGGCCATCCTACAATGAGCAGTTCTTC
CASSLAAGGPSYNEQFF
>-|TRBV28|12|TRBJ1-1|-
TGTGCCAGCAGTCTTACCCTGATAGAAGCTTTCTTT
CASSLTLIEAFF
>once|TRBV5-1|13|TRBJ1-1|-
TGCGCCAGCAGCATCTACGGGAAGACTGAAGCTTTCTTT
CASSIYGKTEAFF
>-|TRBV7-2|12|TRBJ2-5|-
TGTGCCAGCAGACCCTTTGGGGAGACCCAGTACTTC
CASRPFGETQYF
>-|TRBV20-1|13|TRBJ2-7|-
TGCAGTGCTAAGCTAAGCACGGCGTACGAGCAGTACTTC
CSAKLSTAYEQYF
>few|TRBV12-3/TRBV12-4|16|TRBJ2-7|TRBD1
TGTGCCAGCAGTACCGGGACAGGGGGGGGCTCCTACGAGCAGTACTTC
CASSTGTGGGSYEQYF
>-|TRBV20-1|14|TRBJ1-1|TRBD1
TGCAGTGCTAGAGACAGGACAGGGGGTTGGCGGGCTTTCTTT
CSARDRTGGWRAFF
>once|TRBV30|15|TRBJ1-1|TRBD1
TGTGCCTGGGATAGGACAGGCGGGCTCAACACTGAAGCTTTCTTT
CAWDRTGGLNTEAFF
>-|TRBV12-3/TRBV12-4|14|TRBJ1-5|-
TGTGCCAGCAGTTTCAGGAATAGCAATCAGCCCCAGCATTTT
CASSFRNSNQPQHF
>-|TRBV30|15|TRBJ1-4|TRBD1
TGTGCCTGGAGCCCCCGGGACAGAATGGGAGAAAAACTGTTTTTT
CAWSPRDRMGEKLFF
>-|TRBV6-5|13|TRBJ2-7|-
TGTGCCAGCAGTTACTTCGGGAGCTACGAGCAGTACTTC
CASSYFGSYEQYF
>-|TRBV3-1|13|TRBJ2-2|-
TGTGCCAGCAGCCCCCCCGGTCTAGTGGAGCTGTTTTTT
CASSPPGLVELFF
>-|TRBV6-6|13|TRBJ1-5|TRBD1
TGTGCCAGCAGACAGGGGGAGATCCGGCCCCAGCATTTT
CASRQGEIRPQHF
>-|TRBV18|12|TRBJ2-7|-
TGTGCCAGCTCACCAGGGAGAGACGAGCAGTACTTC
CASSPGRDEQYF
>-|TRBV27|13|TRBJ2-7|-
TGTGCCAGCAAAACTTCCGGGGCGATCGAGCAGTACTTC
CASKTSGAIEQYF
>-|TRBV30|12|TRBJ1-1|-
TGTGCCTGGAGTCCAGATGTCACTGAAGCTTTCTTT
CAWSPDVTEAFF
>-|TRBV11-2|12|TRBJ2-2|-
TGTGCCAGCAGCTTACAGGGCGGGGAGCTGTTTTTT
CASSLQGGELFF
>-|TRBV5-1|15|TRBJ2-7|TRBD1
TGCGCCAGCAGCTTACTCCCGGGACAGGGTGGCGAGCAGTACTTC
CASSLLPGQGGEQYF
>once|TRBV5-5|16|TRBJ2-1|TRBD1
TGTGCCAGCAGCTTACAGGGGGCGCTCTCCTACAATGAGCAGTTCTTC
CASSLQGALSYNEQFF
>-|TRBV9|11|TRBJ2-1|-
TGTGCCAGCAGCGGAGTAGATGAGCAGTTCTTC
CASSGVDEQFF
>-|TRBV25-1|13|TRBJ1-3|-
TGTGCCAGCAGTGTACAGGGAGGAAACACCATATATTTT
CASSVQGGNTIYF
>-|TRBV27|13|TRBJ2-4|-
TGTGCCAGCAGTTTAGGGGAATCGAGGATTCAGTACTTC
CASSLGESRIQYF
>-|TRBV25-1|12|TRBJ2-3|-
TGTGCCAGCACCGGTAGCACAGATACGCAGTATTTT
CASTGSTDTQYF
>-|TRBV7-2|14|TRBJ2-7|TRBD2
TGTGCCAGCAGCGTGACTAGCAGTCCGTACGAGCAGTACTTC
CASSVTSSPYEQYF
>-|TRBV25-1|13|TRBJ1-2|-
TGTGCCAGCAGTGACCATAAGGGCTATGGCTACACCTTC
CASSDHKGYGYTF
>-|TRBV4-1|17|TRBJ2-4|-
TGCGCCAGCAGCCAAGATTCCGGGACGCCTGGGGGGAACATTCAGTACTTC
CASSQDSGTPGGNIQYF
>once|TRBV12-3/TRBV12-4|14|TRBJ1-5|-
TGTGCCAGCAGTTTAGTGCAGGGAGATCAGCCCCAGCATTTT
CASSLVQGDQPQHF
>-|TRBV7-9|15|TRBJ2-7|TRBD1
TGTGCCAGCAGCTTATTGGGACAGACTGTTAGAGAGCAGTACTTC
CASSLLGQTVREQYF
>-|TRBV3-1|17|TRBJ2-2|-
TGTGCCAGCAGCCAAGATGGCCTAGCGAGTAACACCGGGGAGCTGTTTTTT
CASSQDGLASNTGELFF
>-|TRBV28|14|TRBJ2-7|-
TGTGCCAGCACCCAGACAGTGCAGTCCCTCGAGCAGTACTTC
CASTQTVQSLEQYF
>-|TRBV30|13|TRBJ1-2|-
TGTGCCTGGAGGGACAGACCCACCTATGGCTACACCTTC
CAWRDRPTYGYTF
>-|TRBV9|15|TRBJ1-5|-
TGTGCCAGCAGCGCAGGGGCTGCAAGCAATCAGCCCCAGCATTTT
CASSAGAASNQPQHF
>once|TRBV20-1|19|TRBJ1-3|-
TGCAGTGCTAGAGATGCCCCGGGGGGGAGGGGGACATATGGAAACACCATATATTTT
CSARDAPGGRGTYGNTIYF
>-|TRBV10-3|15|TRBJ2-1|-
TGTGCCATCAGTGTGGGAGACTTCGATTACAATGAGCAGTTCTTC
CAISVGDFDYNEQFF
>-|TRBV6-5|14|TRBJ1-1|-
TGTGCCAGCAGCCAACTATGGGGAACCACTGAAGCTTTCTTT
CASSQLWGTTEAFF
>-|TRBV29-1|12|TRBJ1-1|TRBD1
TGCAGCGTTGCAGGGGGGGTCACTGAAGCTTTCTTT
CSVAGGVTEAFF
>-|TRBV18|16|TRBJ1-2|-
TGTGCCAGCTCACCACCGGCAGGGCTGGATGACTATGGCTACACCTTC
CASSPPAGLDDYGYTF
>-|TRBV30|15|TRBJ1-5|TRBD1
TGTGCCTGGAGTGCCTATGGACAGGTGGGGAGGCCCCAGCATTTT
CAWSAYGQVGRPQHF
>-|TRBV5-1|16|TRBJ2-2|TRBD2
TGCGCCAGCAGCTTGATGGCGGGAGTAATGGACGGGGAGCTGTTTTTT
CASSLMAGVMDGELFF
>-|TRBV20-1|15|TRBJ2-3|-
TGCAGTGCTCCTACTAGCAGCAAACCTGGAGATACGCAGTATTTT
CSAPTSSKPGDTQYF
>-|TRBV5-6|13|TRBJ2-7|-
TGTGCCAGCAGCTTGTGGCGGCATCACGAGCAGTACTTC
CASSLWRHHEQYF
>-|TRBV20-1|16|TRBJ2-1|TRBD2
TGCAGTGCTAGAGTTGCCACTAGCGGAGCCTACAATGAGCAGTTCTTC
CSARVATSGAYNEQFF
>-|TRBV7-9|12|TRBJ1-1|-
TGTGCCAGCAGCTTAGAAGAGTACCACGCTTTCTTT
CASSLEEYHAFF
>-|TRBV20-1|16|TRBJ2-4|TRBD1
TGCAGTGCTATTCTTAGACAGGGAATAGCCAAAAACATTCAGTACTTC
CSAILRQGIAKNIQYF
>-|TRBV5-1|16|TRBJ1-2|TRBD1
TGCGCCAGCAGCCCGCAACCGGGACAGGGAATCTATGGCTACACCTTC
CASSPQPGQGIYGYTF
>-|TRBV9|15|TRBJ1-5|-
TGTGCCAGCAGCGCCGACGGGAGTAGCAATCAGCCCCAGCATTTT
CASSADGSSNQPQHF
>-|TRBV20-1|13|TRBJ2-1|-
TGCAGTGCTTGGGGGGTGGGGGGCTATGAGCAGTTCTTC
CSAWGVGGYEQFF